This is a list of T cell receptor beta chains from one sample in a study of blood T cell repertoires in COVID-19. TCRdb's copy holds only in-frame clones and misses some; the assay was immunoSEQ multiplex PCR. The table lists approximately 230,000 clones, 86% of them singletons. Sample: peripheral blood. These receptors were obtained from a young man who had recovered from COVID-19. CDR3s include the opening cysteine and the closing phenylalanine or tryptophan. Only some rows state a clone size, as once, few, many or a class for expanded clones.

V	size	J	CDR3
TRBV7-8	.	TRBJ2-5	CASSLKQKGEETQYF
TRBV13	.	TRBJ2-3	CASSLGRQVLGTQYF
TRBV6-4	.	TRBJ2-1	CASSDGRGPHNEQFF
TRBV3-1/TRBV3-2	.	TRBJ2-3	CASSPGTSGGSTDTQYF
TRBV10-2	.	TRBJ2-1	CASSESRASGNNEQFF
TRBV6-2/TRBV6-3	.	TRBJ1-5	CASSLGAGGQPQHF
TRBV6-5	.	TRBJ2-1	CASSYLGLANEQFF
TRBV11-2	.	TRBJ1-4	CASSLNQDEKLFF
TRBV30	.	TRBJ2-7	CAWSLGGQGSYEQYF
TRBV7-2	.	TRBJ2-5	CASSSRDRGRETQYF
TRBV19	.	TRBJ2-7	CASNPGTGAYEQYF
TRBV7-2	.	TRBJ1-1	CASSRGDRANTEAFF
TRBV2	.	TRBJ2-2	CASTKIGGAVTGELFF
TRBV13	.	TRBJ2-1	CASSFIRDTNPNEQFF
TRBV7-2	.	TRBJ1-1	CASSFSTNTEAFF
TRBV30	.	TRBJ2-7	CAWSLLYGTYEQYF
TRBV29-1	.	TRBJ1-3	CSVEDPGTAGNTIYF
TRBV2	.	TRBJ1-4	CASSEEFQGGEKLFF
TRBV9	.	TRBJ2-1	CASSVAGAGGRDEQFF
TRBV9	.	TRBJ2-2	CASSARLAGSTGELFF
TRBV19	once	TRBJ1-1	CASRSGVVTEAFF
TRBV4-2	.	TRBJ2-7	CASSHQSGTGGQEQYF
TRBV19	.	TRBJ1-2	CASSPRPEDGYTF
TRBV6-6	.	TRBJ1-2	CASRPTGTGTGYGYTF
TRBV6-5	.	TRBJ1-2	CASSYSRQGYYGYTF
TRBV7-2	.	TRBJ2-7	CASSFGGPTYEQYF
TRBV5-1	.	TRBJ2-3	CASSAPMGTSGGAGTDTQYF
TRBV12-3/TRBV12-4	.	TRBJ2-3	CASTPRVDTQYF
TRBV4-3	.	TRBJ2-7	CASSQDRRLKVHVF
TRBV15	.	TRBJ2-3	CATSRAGGRADTQYF
TRBV6-5	once	TRBJ2-5	CASSYIPGSLETQYF
TRBV12-3/TRBV12-4	.	TRBJ1-1	CASRYAGDTEAFF
TRBV12-3/TRBV12-4	.	TRBJ1-1	CASSLRPYPEAFF
TRBV5-1	few	TRBJ2-2	CASSLDLTGDLLTNTGELFF
TRBV14	.	TRBJ1-1	CASSQAGEAFF
TRBV19	.	TRBJ2-2	CASPGSGELFF
TRBV5-1	few	TRBJ1-1	CASSNQGSHTEAFF
TRBV10-1	few	TRBJ2-7	CASSPVRGGYEQYF
TRBV10-1	few	TRBJ1-1	CASSVSTGGRTEAFF
TRBV19	.	TRBJ1-4	CASSPLGDSNEKLFF
TRBV4-2	.	TRBJ1-4	CASSQERSTDEKLFF
TRBV19	.	TRBJ2-5	CATSTGETQYF
TRBV6-5	.	TRBJ2-7	CASSYSIQQGKQYF
TRBV29-1	.	TRBJ2-4	CSVEVSGADIQYF
TRBV5-4	few	TRBJ2-2	CASKTRQGGNTGELFF
TRBV3-1/TRBV3-2	.	TRBJ1-2	CASSQDWGSNYGYTF
TRBV5-1	.	TRBJ1-2	CASSLAGGGNGYTF
TRBV7-8	few	TRBJ2-3	CASSGGPYGGQYF